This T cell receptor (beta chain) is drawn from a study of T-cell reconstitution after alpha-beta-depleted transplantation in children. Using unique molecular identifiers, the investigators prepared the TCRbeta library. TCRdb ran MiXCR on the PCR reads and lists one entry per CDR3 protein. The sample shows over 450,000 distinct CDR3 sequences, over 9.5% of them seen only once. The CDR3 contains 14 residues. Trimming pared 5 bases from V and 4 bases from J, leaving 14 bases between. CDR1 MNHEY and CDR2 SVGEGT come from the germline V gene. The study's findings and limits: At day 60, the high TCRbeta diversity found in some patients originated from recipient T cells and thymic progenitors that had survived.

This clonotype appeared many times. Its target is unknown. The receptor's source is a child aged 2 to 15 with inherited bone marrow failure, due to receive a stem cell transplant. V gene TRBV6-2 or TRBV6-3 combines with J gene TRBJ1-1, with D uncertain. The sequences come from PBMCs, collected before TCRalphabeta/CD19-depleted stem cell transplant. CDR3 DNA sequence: TGTGCCAGCAGTCGAATCGGGTCGGGCACTGAAGCTTTCTTT. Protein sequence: CASSRIGSGTEAFF.